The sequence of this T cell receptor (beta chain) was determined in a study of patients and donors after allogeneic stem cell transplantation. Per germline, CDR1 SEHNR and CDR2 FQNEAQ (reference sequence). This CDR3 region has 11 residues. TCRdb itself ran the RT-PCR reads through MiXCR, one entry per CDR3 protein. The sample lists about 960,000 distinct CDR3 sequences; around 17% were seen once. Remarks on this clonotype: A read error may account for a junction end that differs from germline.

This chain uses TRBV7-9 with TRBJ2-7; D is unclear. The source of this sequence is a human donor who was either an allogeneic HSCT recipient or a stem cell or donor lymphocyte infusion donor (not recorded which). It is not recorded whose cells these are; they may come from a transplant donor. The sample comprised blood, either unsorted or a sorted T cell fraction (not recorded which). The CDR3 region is CASSFIYEKYF. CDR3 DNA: TGTGCCAGCAGCTTTATCTACGAGAAGTACTTC.